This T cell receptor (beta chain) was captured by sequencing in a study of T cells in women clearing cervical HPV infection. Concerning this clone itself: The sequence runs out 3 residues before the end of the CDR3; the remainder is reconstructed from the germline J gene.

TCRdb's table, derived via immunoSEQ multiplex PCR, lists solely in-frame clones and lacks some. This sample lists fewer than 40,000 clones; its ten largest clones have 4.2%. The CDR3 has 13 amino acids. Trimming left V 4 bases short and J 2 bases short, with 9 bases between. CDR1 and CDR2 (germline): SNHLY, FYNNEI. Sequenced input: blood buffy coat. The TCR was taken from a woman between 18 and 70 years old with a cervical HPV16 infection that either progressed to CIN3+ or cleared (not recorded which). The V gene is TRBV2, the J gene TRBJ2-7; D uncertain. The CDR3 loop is CASSGGTTYEQYF. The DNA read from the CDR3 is TGTGCCAGCAGTGGAGGTACTACCTACGAG.